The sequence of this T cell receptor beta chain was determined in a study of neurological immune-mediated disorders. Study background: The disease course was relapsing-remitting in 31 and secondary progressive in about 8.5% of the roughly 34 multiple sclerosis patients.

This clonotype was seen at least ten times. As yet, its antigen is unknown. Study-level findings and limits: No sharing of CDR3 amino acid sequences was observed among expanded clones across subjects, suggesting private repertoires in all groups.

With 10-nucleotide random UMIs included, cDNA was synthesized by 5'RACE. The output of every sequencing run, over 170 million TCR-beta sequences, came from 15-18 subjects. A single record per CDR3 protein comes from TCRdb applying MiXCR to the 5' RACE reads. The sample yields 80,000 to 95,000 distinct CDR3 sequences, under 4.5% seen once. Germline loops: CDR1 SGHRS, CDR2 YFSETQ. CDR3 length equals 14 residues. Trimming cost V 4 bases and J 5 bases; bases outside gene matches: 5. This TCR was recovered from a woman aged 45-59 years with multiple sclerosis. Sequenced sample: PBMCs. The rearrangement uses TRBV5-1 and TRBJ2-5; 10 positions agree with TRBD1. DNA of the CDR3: TGCGCCAGCAGCCTGGGACAGGGGAGGGAGACCCAGTACTTC. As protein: CASSLGQGRETQYF.